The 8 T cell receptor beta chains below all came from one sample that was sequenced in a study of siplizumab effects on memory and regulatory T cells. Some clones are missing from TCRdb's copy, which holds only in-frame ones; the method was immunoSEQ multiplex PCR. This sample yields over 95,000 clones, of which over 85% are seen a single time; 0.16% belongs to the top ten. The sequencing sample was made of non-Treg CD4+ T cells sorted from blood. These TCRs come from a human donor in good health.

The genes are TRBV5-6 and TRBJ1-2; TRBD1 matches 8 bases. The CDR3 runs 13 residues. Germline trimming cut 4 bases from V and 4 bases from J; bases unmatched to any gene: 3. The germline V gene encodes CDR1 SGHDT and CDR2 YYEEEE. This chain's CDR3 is CASSKTGAYGYTF. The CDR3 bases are TGTGCCAGCAGCAAGACAGGGGCCTATGGCTACACCTTC.

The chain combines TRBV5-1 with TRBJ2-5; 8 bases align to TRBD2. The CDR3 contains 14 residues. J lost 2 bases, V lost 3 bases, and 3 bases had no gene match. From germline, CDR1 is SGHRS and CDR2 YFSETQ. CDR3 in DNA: TGCGCCAGCAGCTCGCGGGGGGCACAAGAGACCCAGTACTTC. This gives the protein CASSSRGAQETQYF.

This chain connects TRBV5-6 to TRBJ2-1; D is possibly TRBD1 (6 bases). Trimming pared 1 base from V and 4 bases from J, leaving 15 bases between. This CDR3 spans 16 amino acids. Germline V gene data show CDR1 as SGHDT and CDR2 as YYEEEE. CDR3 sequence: CASSLFWTEGYNEQFF. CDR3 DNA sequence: TGTGCCAGCAGCTTGTTTTGGACAGAAGGGTACAATGAGCAGTTCTTC.

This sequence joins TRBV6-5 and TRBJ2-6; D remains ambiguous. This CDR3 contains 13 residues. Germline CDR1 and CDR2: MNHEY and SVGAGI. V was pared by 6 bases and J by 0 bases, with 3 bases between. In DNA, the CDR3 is TGTGCCAGCAGCACCTCTGGGGCCAACGTCCTGACTTTC. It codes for CASSTSGANVLTF.

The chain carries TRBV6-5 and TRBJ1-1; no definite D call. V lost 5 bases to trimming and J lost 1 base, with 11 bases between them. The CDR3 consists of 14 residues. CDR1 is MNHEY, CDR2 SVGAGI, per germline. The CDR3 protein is CASSPTLRNTEAFF. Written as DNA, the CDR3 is TGTGCCAGCAGTCCTACCCTCCGGAACACTGAAGCTTTCTTT.

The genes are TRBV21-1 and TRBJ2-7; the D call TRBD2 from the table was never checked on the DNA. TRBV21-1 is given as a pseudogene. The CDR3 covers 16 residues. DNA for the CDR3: TGTGCCAGCAGCCCGTTAGGAGGCAGCAGCTCCTACGAGCAGTACTTC. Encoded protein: CASSPLGGSSSYEQYF.

CDR3 nucleotide sequence: TGTGCCAGCAGCTTGAAACCCAGCGGCGCGCAGTACTTC. This translates into CASSLKPSGAQYF. This chain joins TRBV5-6 and TRBJ2-7; possibly TRBD2 for D (5 bases). V dropped 1 base and J dropped 9 bases, with 14 bases sitting between them. Germline V CDR1 and CDR2: SGHDT, YYEEEE. The CDR3 consists of 13 residues.

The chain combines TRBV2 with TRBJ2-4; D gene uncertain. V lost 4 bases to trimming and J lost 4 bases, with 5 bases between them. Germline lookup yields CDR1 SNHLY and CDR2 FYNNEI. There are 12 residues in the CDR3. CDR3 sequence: CASSVLKNIQYF. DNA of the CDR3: TGTGCCAGCAGTGTCCTTAAAAACATTCAGTACTTC.